This TCR beta chain was observed in a study of blood T cell repertoires in COVID-19. Study-wide background: Some COVID-19 samples were acute and others convalescent; all came from the United States, Italy and Spain. The analysed material was cDNA or gDNA that came from T cells, B-cell-depleted T cells, or PBMCs.

Germline V gene sequence: CDR1 LNHDA, CDR2 SQIVND (reference sequence). The CDR3 sequence is 14 residues long. J was trimmed by 7 bases and V by 5 bases; bases with no gene match: 8. Original handling: Amplification of reference gene primers provided the estimated nucleated cell counts. This table comes from immunoSEQ multiplex PCR, and its TCRdb copy is limited to in-frame clones, with some not included. V and J calls and clone size are copied from that table; D and trimming were computed from the DNA. The table includes 200,000 to 250,000 clones, around nine tenths detected once. The sequence was obtained from a man between 60 and 75 years old who had recovered from COVID-19. The sample taken for sequencing was peripheral blood. J is TRBJ2-7 and V is TRBV19; 10 positions agree with TRBD2. Here the CDR3 DNA reads TGTGCCAGTAGTTCCCAAGGACTAGCGGAGGAGCAGTACTTC. Translated, it gives CASSSQGLAEEQYF.